The subject of this entry is one TCR beta chain. This record comes from a study of blood T cell repertoires in COVID-19. Overall study context: T cells, B-cell-depleted T cells, or PBMCs supplied cDNA or gDNA.

J lost 0 bases, V lost 1 base, and 7 bases had no gene match. Germline values: CDR1 SGHDT, CDR2 YYEEEE. CDR3 length: 16 residues. Profiling relied on immunoSEQ multiplex PCR, and the TCRdb table lists in-frame clones only, not all of them. The table records a few hundred thousand clones, roughly 85% of them present only once. Sequencing used PBMCs or T cells enriched from blood (not recorded which). The TCR sequence derives from a woman in her fifties or sixties who had recovered from COVID-19. V is TRBV5-6 and J is TRBJ2-7, with 7 positions matching TRBD1. CDR3 sequence (DNA): TGTGCCAGCAGCTTGAGGGGGACAGTGCTCTCCTACGAGCAGTACTTC. It codes for CASSLRGTVLSYEQYF.